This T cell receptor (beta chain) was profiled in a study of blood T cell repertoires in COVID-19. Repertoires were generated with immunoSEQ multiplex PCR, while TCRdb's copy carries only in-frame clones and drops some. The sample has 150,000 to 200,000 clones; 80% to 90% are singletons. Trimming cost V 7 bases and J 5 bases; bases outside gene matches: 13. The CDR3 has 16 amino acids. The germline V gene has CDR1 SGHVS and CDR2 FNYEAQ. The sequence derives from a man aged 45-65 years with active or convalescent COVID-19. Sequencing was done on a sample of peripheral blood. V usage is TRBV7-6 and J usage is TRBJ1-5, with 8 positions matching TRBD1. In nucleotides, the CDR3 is TGTGCCAGCACCAAAATAAAAGGACAGGGAGATCAGCCCCAGCATTTT. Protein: CASTKIKGQGDQPQHF.